These 22 T cell receptor beta chains were all obtained from the same sample, sequenced in a study of siplizumab effects on memory and regulatory T cells. TCRdb's copy holds only in-frame clones and misses some; the assay was immunoSEQ multiplex PCR. The sample records about 100,000 clones, around 95% being singletons. The sample consisted of Tregs sorted from blood. These receptors all come from a human donor in good health.

This clone was observed a single time. This sequence joins TRBV4-1 and TRBJ2-5; TRBD1 matches 10 bases. The germline gives CDR1 MGHRA, CDR2 YSYEKL. This CDR3 comprises 15 residues. Trimming took 4 bases from V and 4 from J; bases not matched to a gene: 6. The chain's CDR3 is CASSRGTGVLETQYF. DNA for the CDR3: TGCGCCAGCAGCCGAGGGACAGGGGTATTAGAGACCCAGTACTTC.

The chain combines TRBV19 with TRBJ1-6, with D possibly being TRBD1 (5 bases). Germline CDR1 LNHDA, CDR2 SQIVND (reference sequence). Trimming left V 7 bases short and J 7 bases short, with 11 bases between. The CDR3 sequence is 13 residues long. The CDR3 here is CASTRGRNSPLHF. The CDR3 DNA reads as TGTGCCAGTACCCGGGGCCGGAATTCACCCCTCCACTTT.

This chain uses TRBV5-5 with TRBJ2-7, with D maybe TRBD2 (7 bases). Germline CDR1 reads SGHKS; CDR2 reads YYEKEE (reference sequence). Trimming took 2 bases from V and 3 from J, leaving 18 bases between them. There are 16 residues in the CDR3. Here the CDR3 reads CASSFGRGGPNYEQYF. CDR3 in DNA: TGTGCCAGCAGCTTCGGCAGGGGAGGGCCTAACTACGAGCAGTACTTC.

J is TRBJ1-5 and V is TRBV28; D is unresolved. Germline V gene sequence: CDR1 MDHEN, CDR2 SYDVKM. V gave up 2 bases and J gave up 5 bases, with 22 bases separating them. This CDR3 is built from 18 residues. The CDR3 region is CASSLQPFRTNYYQPQHF. CDR3 sequence (DNA): TGTGCCAGCAGTTTACAACCTTTTCGGACCAACTATTATCAGCCCCAGCATTTT. The variable domain in full, with the rest retrieved from reference TRBV28 and TRBJ1-5, is DVKVTQSSRYLVKRTGEKVFLECVQDMDHENMFWYRQDPGLGLRLIYFSYDVKMKEKGDIPEGYSVSREKKERFSLILESASTNQTSMYLCASSLQPFRTNYYQPQHFGDGTRLSIL.

The chain links TRBV7-7 to TRBJ2-3, with D unresolved. The germline V and J ends were trimmed by 1 base and 1 base, with 9 bases remaining between them. This CDR3 has 15 amino acids. Germline V gene lookup returns CDR1 SSHAT and CDR2 FNYEAQ (reference sequence). The CDR3 spells CASSLGPDRTDTQYF. In nucleotides, the CDR3 is TGTGCCAGCAGCTTAGGCCCAGATCGCACAGATACGCAGTATTTT.

The chain employs TRBV5-1 and TRBJ2-6; TRBD1 is a possible D gene (5 bases). Trimming removed 3 bases at V and 2 bases at J, with 18 bases between. CDR1 and CDR2 from the germline V gene are SGHRS and YFSETQ. The CDR3 has 18 residues. The CDR3 spells CASSYRPSRDTGANVLTF. The CDR3 bases are TGCGCCAGCAGCTATAGACCGAGCAGGGATACTGGGGCCAACGTCCTGACTTTC.

This clone occurred once. This rearrangement joins TRBV6-1 to TRBJ2-7; D perhaps matches TRBD1 (6 bases). Per germline, CDR1 MNHNS and CDR2 SASEGT. Trimming removed 10 bases from V and 5 bases from J, with 18 bases in between. This CDR3 region has 13 residues. For the CDR3, the DNA is TGTGCCATCCTCAGACAGGATTGGGACGAGCAGTACTTC. This translates into CAILRQDWDEQYF.

The CDR3 loop reads CASSPQDRGRVGQYF. CDR3 nucleotides: TGCGCCAGCAGCCCACAGGACAGGGGGCGTGTAGGGCAGTACTTC. The V call is TRBV5-1, the J call TRBJ2-7; 11 bases agree with TRBD1. CDR3 length: 15 amino acids. The germline gives CDR1 SGHRS, CDR2 YFSETQ. With 4 bases clipped from V and 9 bases from J, the junction kept 12 bases outside the gene matches.

The chain recombines TRBV5-1 with TRBJ1-2, with 8 nucleotides matching TRBD1. V shed 0 bases, J shed 4 bases, and the junction held 5 bases outside the gene matches. Germline lookup yields CDR1 SGHRS and CDR2 YFSETQ. CDR3 length equals 15 residues. The chain's CDR3 is CASSLEARGPYGYTF. CDR3 nucleotides: TGCGCCAGCAGCTTGGAGGCCAGGGGGCCCTATGGCTACACCTTC.

The chain has TRBV2 and TRBJ2-1; D unresolved. V was cut by 3 bases and J by 7 bases, with 7 bases left in between. CDR1 is SNHLY and CDR2 is FYNNEI in the germline V gene. The CDR3 runs to 12 residues. CDR3 nucleotide sequence: TGTGCCAGCAGTGAGAGGCGGAATGAGCAGTTCTTC. It is translated as CASSERRNEQFF.

The rearrangement joins TRBV28 to TRBJ1-2; weak D call: TRBD1 (5 bases). Germline V lookup: CDR1 MDHEN, CDR2 SYDVKM. The CDR3 has 14 residues. V was trimmed by 3 bases and J by 5 bases, leaving 13 bases between them. CDR3 loop: CASSLGTTKYGYTF. The DNA of the CDR3 is TGTGCCAGCAGTTTGGGGACGACCAAATATGGCTACACCTTC.

The rearrangement uses TRBV18 and TRBJ2-2; 12 bases are shared with TRBD1. Trimming at V came to 1 base and at J to 7 bases, leaving 10 bases not matched to a gene. This CDR3 comprises 18 residues. Germline CDR1 is KGHSH and CDR2 is LQKENI. The CDR3 loop reads CASSPQIAGTGGNGELFF. The CDR3 DNA follows: TGTGCCAGCTCACCACAAATCGCAGGGACAGGGGGCAACGGGGAGCTGTTTTTT. The entire variable domain, with the rest obtained from reference TRBV18 and TRBJ2-2, is as follows: NAGVMQNPRHLVRRRGQEARLRCSPMKGHSHVYWYRQLPEEGLKFMVYLQKENIIDESGMPKERFSAEFPKEGPSILRIQQVVRGDSAAYFCASSPQIAGTGGNGELFFGEGSRLTVL.

The chain couples TRBV7-2 to TRBJ1-3; D is undetermined. Between the trimmed V and J ends, which lost 0 bases and 0 bases, there was a span of 3 bases. The CDR3 runs 14 residues. The germline gives CDR1 SGHTA, CDR2 FQGNSA. CDR3 protein: CASSLAGSGNTIYF. The DNA of the CDR3 is TGTGCCAGCAGCTTAGCTGGCTCTGGAAACACCATATATTTT.

The V call is TRBV11-2, the J call TRBJ2-7; D unresolved. Germline V gene lookup returns CDR1 SGHAT and CDR2 FQNNGV. This CDR3 region has 13 residues. Trimming took 3 bases from V and 2 from J, leaving 8 bases between them. The CDR3 DNA is TGTGCCAGCAGCTTTTTCTGGGCCTACGAGCAGTACTTC. It specifies CASSFFWAYEQYF.

This clone has only a few counts. The gene calls are TRBV5-1 and TRBJ1-1, with 8 nucleotides matching TRBD1. This CDR3 has 18 amino acids. J gave up 0 bases and V 4 bases, and 14 bases lay outside the gene matches. CDR1 and CDR2 from the germline V gene are SGHRS and YFSETQ. The chain's CDR3 is CASSVKPRDRPMNTEAFF. CDR3 in DNA: TGCGCCAGCAGCGTAAAACCTCGGGACAGGCCCATGAACACTGAAGCTTTCTTT.

The V gene is TRBV7-9, the J gene TRBJ2-3; 8 nucleotides align to TRBD1. Trimming at V came to 7 bases and at J to 2 bases, leaving 8 bases not matched to a gene. This CDR3 region has 15 residues. Germline lookup yields CDR1 SEHNR and CDR2 FQNEAQ (reference sequence). In DNA, the CDR3 is TGTGCCAGCACCGTCTGGACAGGGTCCACAGATACGCAGTATTTT. Translating it yields CASTVWTGSTDTQYF.

The chain employs TRBV28 and TRBJ2-7; the D gene is possibly TRBD1 (5 bases). Germline V CDR1 and CDR2: MDHEN, SYDVKM. This CDR3 spans 14 amino acids. V was pared by 2 bases and J by 0 bases, with 8 bases between. The CDR3 reads CASSLQTVSYEQYF. The CDR3 region has the DNA TGTGCCAGCAGTTTACAGACAGTCTCCTACGAGCAGTACTTC.

The V gene is TRBV7-3, the J gene TRBJ2-7; D possibly corresponds to TRBD2 (6 bases). Per the germline V gene, CDR1 is SGHTA and CDR2 is FQGTGA. The V gene lost 3 bases and the J gene lost 3 bases, with 9 bases spanning the gap. The CDR3 consists of 13 residues. The chain's CDR3 is CASSFGGGYEQYF. DNA for the CDR3: TGTGCCAGCAGCTTTGGGGGAGGCTACGAGCAGTACTTC. The full variable domain, with the rest looked up from reference TRBV7-3 and TRBJ2-7, is GAGVSQTPSNKVTEKGKYVELRCDPISGHTALYWYRQSLGQGPEFLIYFQGTGAADDSGLPNDRFFAVRPEGSVSTLKIQRTERGDSAVYLCASSFGGGYEQYFGPGTRLTVT.

The chain carries TRBV28 and TRBJ2-2, with a weak D call TRBD2 (5 bases). CDR1 and CDR2 from the germline V gene are MDHEN and SYDVKM. The CDR3 consists of 15 residues. The V and J ends lost 8 bases and 3 bases respectively, with 16 bases between them. In DNA form, the CDR3 reads TGTGCCAGCGGACTTGTCTGGGGAGACACCGGGGAGCTGTTTTTT. Encoded protein: CASGLVWGDTGELFF.

The CDR3 protein is CASSLWGRGGQYF. Written as DNA, the CDR3 is TGTGCCAGCAGTTTATGGGGTAGGGGAGGGCAGTACTTC. V usage is TRBV28 and J usage is TRBJ2-7, with D perhaps matching TRBD2 (6 bases). The CDR3 consists of 13 residues. Germline CDR1 and CDR2: MDHEN and SYDVKM. V lost 0 bases, J lost 9 bases, and 12 bases lay in between. Combining the CDR3 with reference TRBV28 and TRBJ2-7 gives the whole variable domain DVKVTQSSRYLVKRTGEKVFLECVQDMDHENMFWYRQDPGLGLRLIYFSYDVKMKEKGDIPEGYSVSREKKERFSLILESASTNQTSMYLCASSLWGRGGQYFGPGTRLTVT.

This clone has a single count. This chain links TRBV19 with TRBJ2-5, with a tentative D call TRBD2 (7 bases). Germline V gene sequence: CDR1 LNHDA, CDR2 SQIVND (reference sequence). The ends were cut back, 1 base at V and 5 bases at J, with 14 bases in the middle. The CDR3 runs 15 residues. CDR3 DNA: TGTGCCAGTAGTATAGGGCTGGGGAGGGGGGAGACCCAGTACTTC. It specifies CASSIGLGRGETQYF.

V gene TRBV18 combines with J gene TRBJ2-7; 7 nucleotides match TRBD2. Germline CDR1 and CDR2: KGHSH and LQKENI. CDR3 size: 13 residues. The V gene end was trimmed by 4 bases and the J gene end by 2 bases; junction bases not matched to a gene: 2. The CDR3, as DNA: TGTGCCAGCTCACGGGAGGGGACCTACGAGCAGTACTTC. It is translated as CASSREGTYEQYF.